What follows describes a single T cell receptor (beta chain). Its target antigen remains unknown. No base qualities exist here, and no much larger clone lies one base off it. From cysteine to phenylalanine, the CDR3 is 12 amino acids long. Kept here is only the CDR3 DNA, which spans 36 bases and is read in frame from base 1. Taken from the germline V gene, the CDR1 and CDR2 loops are SQVTM and ANQGSEA. V is pruned by 6 bases and J by 6 bases, leaving 5 bases of the junction without a gene match. At one collaborating source in Seattle, patients were enrolled during active infection and were followed longitudinally through the course of disease. The collaborating institutions used their own protocols to collect whole blood in K2EDTA tubes. For TCRbeta analysis, collaborators shipped samples as frozen whole blood, isolated PBMCs, or DNA extracted from either of those sample types. This entry belongs to a study of blood T cell repertoires in COVID-19 (dated by TCRdb to the early 2020s). In terms of the full investigation: The collaborator samples originated in the United States, Italy and Spain and spanned the acute and convalescent phases of COVID-19. Nearly every sample came with metadata listing a de-identified subject ID, COVID-19 status, age in years and sex. Deeply sampled blood TCRbeta repertoires from subjects exposed to, actively infected with, or recovered from COVID-19 were included in the dataset. A freely available public database, intended as a resource for researchers studying the immune response to SARS-CoV-2, is where the repertoires were released. Where available, HLA class I and class II types were obtained from metadata supplied by the sample provider rather than from assay-based typing. The prospective study material was composed of cDNA or gDNA derived from T cells, B-cell-depleted T cells, or PBMCs. The samples were drawn from two sources: the first 160 participants of the ongoing ImmuneRACE study, and over 1,000 subjects contributed by 6 global collaborators. Overall study outcomes, separate from this receptor: How much clinical and demographic metadata was included differed by source and by participant, and the metadata was provided uncurated.

TCRbeta CDR3 regions were amplified from genomic DNA by means of the immunoSEQ Assay, a bias-controlled multiplex PCR. The source study handled its data this way. The number of nucleated cells in each sample was estimated from the amplification of reference gene primers within the assay. To quantify the absolute abundance of each unique TCRbeta CDR3 rearrangement, sequence reads were collapsed and filtered. For each sample, productive Simpson clonality was calculated as the square root of Simpson's diversity index across productive rearrangements. TCRdb took this table from immuneACCESS and kept in-frame rearrangements with V and J called. Such tables lack part of the clones; where checked against another copy, unresolved V genes explain under half of the gap, and the rest is unexplained. V, J and clone size reflect that table, while D and trimming were determined from the DNA. The sample has tens of thousands of clones on record, approximately 87% of them singletons. Around 3.6% of the sample is in the top ten clones.

The sequence is built from TRBV29-1 and TRBJ1-2, with 9 central nucleotides matching TRBD1. The TCR comes from a man aged 35-49 years with COVID-19, enrolled during active disease. Sequenced input: peripheral blood. In nucleotides, the sequence is TGCAGCGTCGCCGGGACAGGGAATGGCTACACCTTC. It specifies CSVAGTGNGYTF.